Reported below is one T cell receptor (beta chain). As originally analysed: Nucleated cell number was recorded as an estimate derived from reference gene primer amplification. Some clones are missing from TCRdb's copy, which holds only in-frame ones; the method was immunoSEQ multiplex PCR. V, J and clone size derive from that table, while D and trimming were established from the DNA sequence. The repertoire holds about 250,000 clones, with 92% as singletons. One Seattle source followed patients from active infection through their disease course. Germline CDR1 is MNHNY and CDR2 is SVGAGI (reference sequence). Trimming took 6 bases from V and 8 from J, leaving 24 bases between them. The CDR3 extends over 16 amino acids. The data were taken from a study of blood T cell repertoires in COVID-19. Study details: Acute-phase and convalescent COVID-19 samples originated in the United States, Italy and Spain. From T cells, B-cell-depleted T cells, or PBMCs came the material, which was cDNA or gDNA.

The sample consisted of peripheral blood. The chain uses TRBV6-6 and TRBJ2-3; tentative D call: TRBD1 (5 bases). The origin of this receptor is a man aged 30 to 39 with COVID-19, enrolled during active disease. The chain's CDR3 is CASSPPGQIFSGTQYF. CDR3 coding DNA: TGTGCCAGCAGCCCTCCCGGACAAATCTTTTCAGGTACGCAGTATTTT.